This T cell receptor beta chain was found in a study of T cell responses to AZD1222 COVID-19 vaccine. As concerns this clone: Its antigen is undetermined.

Findings and caveats of the study: Following two doses of AZD1222, Spike-specific TCR breadth and depth rose.

Trimming left V 10 bases short and J 6 bases short, with 13 bases between. This CDR3 has 13 amino acids. Per germline, CDR1 SGHAT and CDR2 FQNNGV. The assay was immunoSEQ multiplex PCR, and TCRdb's table has in-frame clones only and misses some. Counted here are 88,000 or so clones, around 90% occurring once; the ten biggest clones make up approximately 5%. The sequencing used peripheral blood, collected 28 days after the second AZD1222 dose. This TCR was sampled from an adult who received the AZD1222 COVID-19 vaccine. The chain combines TRBV11-2 with TRBJ1-6, with D unresolved. This chain's CDR3 is CATAASFNSPLHF. The CDR3 bases are TGTGCCACCGCGGCCAGTTTTAATTCACCCCTCCACTTT.